Following are 27 T cell receptor beta chains from one sample sequenced in a study of T cell changes during pregnancy in multiple sclerosis. Libraries were prepared by immunoSEQ multiplex PCR; TCRdb keeps only in-frame clonotypes and omits some of them. Of about 98,000 clones in the sample, just over 90% were seen once. The source was peripheral blood, collected after pregnancy. These receptors all stem from a female donor in good health, enrolled as a control in a pregnancy study.

This chain uses TRBV19 with TRBJ2-7; TRBD2 aligns across 9 bases. The CDR3 spans 13 residues. CDR1 is LNHDA, CDR2 SQIVND, per germline (reference sequence). V was clipped by 5 bases and J by 5 bases; unmatched bases: 4. The CDR3 spells CASSVAGAHEQYF. The CDR3 DNA sequence: TGTGCCAGTAGTGTAGCGGGAGCCCACGAGCAGTACTTC.

Only one count was recorded for this clone. The J gene is TRBJ2-3, the V gene TRBV7-9; 8 bases match TRBD1. The CDR3 runs 16 residues. Looked up from germline, CDR1 is SEHNR and CDR2 is FQNEAQ (reference sequence). The V segment lost 4 bases and the J segment 0 bases; nucleotides outside the gene matches: 6. The chain's CDR3 is CASSSQGATSTDTQYF. For the CDR3, the DNA is TGTGCCAGCAGCTCCCAGGGGGCGACGAGCACAGATACGCAGTATTTT.

The chain uses TRBV5-1 and TRBJ1-2; TRBD1 might be the D (5 bases). V dropped 6 bases and J dropped 0 bases, with 15 bases sitting between them. CDR3 length: 15 amino acids. CDR1 is SGHRS, CDR2 YFSETQ, per germline. The CDR3 region is CASTLGGGTNYGYTF. The CDR3 nucleotides are TGCGCCAGCACTTTGGGGGGGGGAACTAACTATGGCTACACCTTC.

This clone has only one observation. The chain has TRBV28 and TRBJ1-1; 8 bases match TRBD1. V shed 8 bases and J 3 bases; nucleotides not matched to a gene: 2. Per the germline V gene, CDR1 is MDHEN and CDR2 is SYDVKM. CDR3 length: 12 amino acids. The CDR3 is CASRTGHTEAFF. The CDR3 DNA reads TGTGCCAGCCGGACAGGGCACACTGAAGCTTTCTTT.

A single count supports this clone. The chain couples TRBV7-2 to TRBJ1-1; D remains unclear. The CDR3 sequence is 15 residues long. Between the trimmed V and J ends, which lost 1 base and 2 bases, there was a span of 11 bases. The germline V gene has CDR1 SGHTA and CDR2 FQGNSA. CDR3 nucleotides: TGTGCCAGCAGCTTAGGCCTCTATAGTAACACTGAAGCTTTCTTT. Amino acid sequence: CASSLGLYSNTEAFF.

The rearrangement uses TRBV27 and TRBJ2-7; tentative D call: TRBD1 (6 bases). The CDR3 length is 16 residues. In germline, CDR1 is MNHEY, CDR2 SMNVEV (reference sequence). V dropped 7 bases and J dropped 5 bases, with 24 bases sitting between them. The CDR3 sequence is CASTPNRGGTLNEQYF. CDR3 coding DNA: TGTGCCAGCACCCCTAACCGAGGGGGAACCTTGAACGAGCAGTACTTC.

CDR3 in amino acids: CASSFGTGEVEGYTF. The CDR3 DNA reads as TGTGCCAGCAGCTTCGGGACAGGGGAAGTAGAGGGCTACACCTTC. The chain couples TRBV6-5 to TRBJ1-2; 10 bases line up with TRBD1. Germline assignment: CDR1 MNHEY and CDR2 SVGAGI. V shed 6 bases and J 8 bases; nucleotides not matched to a gene: 12. The CDR3 sequence is 15 residues long.

The chain has TRBV9 and TRBJ1-2; the match to TRBD1 covers 9 bases. This CDR3 has 19 amino acids. Germline CDR1 is SGDLS and CDR2 is YYNGEE. The V segment lost 4 bases and the J segment 4 bases; nucleotides outside the gene matches: 20. This chain's CDR3 is CASSRTSGGAGTGSYGYTF. Written as DNA, the CDR3 is TGTGCCAGCAGCCGTACCTCTGGGGGCGCCGGGACAGGGTCCTATGGCTACACCTTC.

The V gene is TRBV7-2, the J gene TRBJ2-6, with a possible D match to TRBD1 (6 bases). V lost 5 bases, J lost 12 bases, and 20 bases lay in between. The germline V gene has CDR1 SGHTA and CDR2 FQGNSA. The CDR3 runs to 15 residues. DNA of the CDR3: TGTGCCAGCAGCGCCGGAGACAGGTCCGCACGCGTCCTGACTTTC. Amino acids: CASSAGDRSARVLTF.

The chain joins TRBV28 to TRBJ1-4; D is possibly TRBD1 (5 bases). V lost 3 bases to trimming and J lost 10 bases, with 18 bases between them. The CDR3 has 15 amino acids. CDR1 MDHEN and CDR2 SYDVKM come from the germline V gene. The CDR3 DNA reads as TGTGCCAGCAGTTTGGGAGGGACGGAGAGGGTAAAACTGTTTTTT. Protein product: CASSLGGTERVKLFF.

J is TRBJ2-3 and V is TRBV19; 12 nucleotides agree with TRBD1. Germline values: CDR1 LNHDA, CDR2 SQIVND (reference sequence). J lost 5 bases, V lost 6 bases, and 6 bases had no gene match. The CDR3 has 15 residues. CDR3 residues: CASSRDRGRLDTQYF. In DNA form, the CDR3 reads TGTGCCAGTAGCCGGGACAGGGGGCGCCTAGATACGCAGTATTTT.

This clone was recorded a few times. The chain uses TRBV18 and TRBJ1-3; the match to TRBD1 covers 9 bases. V was pared by 2 bases and J by 3 bases, with 2 bases of the junction left unmatched. Germline V lookup: CDR1 KGHSH, CDR2 LQKENI. The CDR3 consists of 15 residues. This CDR3 is CASSPGTGLGNTIYF. DNA of the CDR3: TGTGCCAGCTCACCAGGGACAGGGCTTGGAAACACCATATATTTT.

This chain uses TRBV11-2 with TRBJ2-2, with TRBD2 identical over 8 bases. J lost 4 bases, V lost 5 bases, and 6 bases had no gene match. There are 15 residues in the CDR3. The germline V gene encodes CDR1 SGHAT and CDR2 FQNNGV. The CDR3 sequence: CASSPLAGSTGELFF. In DNA, the CDR3 is TGTGCCAGCAGCCCTTTAGCGGGATCCACCGGGGAGCTGTTTTTT.

The rearrangement links TRBV13 to TRBJ1-1; D call uncertain. The germline V gene has CDR1 PRHDT and CDR2 FYEKMQ (reference sequence). The V end lost 5 bases, the J end lost 5 bases, and 15 bases lay between the germline ends. The CDR3 totals 14 residues. CDR3 sequence reads: CASSHSRAWTEAFF. The DNA of the CDR3 is TGTGCCAGCAGCCACTCGAGGGCGTGGACTGAAGCTTTCTTT.

This chain links TRBV5-6 with TRBJ2-3; 11 nucleotides align to TRBD2. Trimming took 0 bases from V and 8 from J; bases not matched to a gene: 8. Germline CDR1 and CDR2: SGHDT and YYEEEE. This CDR3 spans 16 amino acids. The chain's CDR3 is CASSLELAGALSTQYF. For the CDR3, the DNA is TGTGCCAGCAGCTTGGAACTAGCGGGGGCCCTGAGTACGCAGTATTTT.

The chain combines TRBV2 with TRBJ1-6, with 8 positions matching TRBD1. CDR3 length: 15 amino acids. Trimming at V came to 4 bases and at J to 6 bases, leaving 5 bases not matched to a gene. Germline CDR1 and CDR2: SNHLY and FYNNEI. The CDR3 sequence: CASSGQGAGNSPLHF. DNA of the CDR3: TGTGCCAGCAGTGGTCAGGGGGCTGGTAATTCACCCCTCCACTTT.

The chain couples TRBV7-9 to TRBJ2-3, with 14 bases lining up with TRBD2. The CDR3 is 17 amino acids. The V and J ends lost 5 bases and 3 bases, in that order; junction bases with no gene match: 7. Looked up from germline, CDR1 is SEHNR and CDR2 is FQNEAQ (reference sequence). The CDR3: CASSLGTSGRITDTQYF. The CDR3 region has the DNA TGTGCCAGCAGCCTCGGGACTAGCGGGAGAATAACAGATACGCAGTATTTT.

The sample holds a few counts of this clone. The CDR3 spells CASSVTGGSNNEQFF. CDR3 sequence (DNA): TGCGCCAGCAGCGTTACAGGGGGCAGCAACAATGAGCAGTTCTTC. The genes are TRBV5-1 and TRBJ2-1, with TRBD1 matching 9 bases. The CDR3 covers 15 residues. Looked up from germline, CDR1 is SGHRS and CDR2 is YFSETQ. J gave up 5 bases and V 4 bases, and 7 bases lay outside the gene matches.

This rearrangement joins TRBV5-5 to TRBJ2-6, with a weak D call TRBD2 (7 bases). The CDR3 has 18 residues. CDR1 and CDR2 from the germline V gene are SGHKS and YYEKEE (reference sequence). V gave up 2 bases and J gave up 2 bases, with 17 bases separating them. The chain's CDR3 is CASSFVNAGATGANVLTF. CDR3 in DNA: TGTGCCAGCAGCTTCGTAAATGCGGGGGCGACTGGGGCCAACGTCCTGACTTTC. Full variable domain (remainder filled in from reference TRBV5-5 and TRBJ2-6): DAGVTQSPTHLIKTRGQQVTLRCSPISGHKSVSWYQQVLGQGPQFIFQYYEKEERGRGNFPDRFSARQFPNYSSELNVNALLLGDSALYLCASSFVNAGATGANVLTFGAGSRLTVL.

V gene TRBV7-9 combines with J gene TRBJ2-1; possibly TRBD1 for D (5 bases). The V gene's germline CDR1 is SEHNR and CDR2 FQNEAQ (reference sequence). Between the trimmed V and J ends, which lost 5 bases and 9 bases, there was a span of 20 bases. The CDR3 length is 15 residues. The CDR3 is CASSPDLGQGAEQFF. In DNA, the CDR3 is TGTGCCAGCAGCCCCGACCTAGGGCAGGGTGCTGAGCAGTTCTTC.

The chain has TRBV27 and TRBJ1-5; D might be TRBD1 (6 bases). Germline CDR1 and CDR2: MNHEY and SMNVEV (reference sequence). The length of the CDR3 is 12 residues. V was trimmed by 6 bases and J by 13 bases, leaving 16 bases between them. The DNA for the CDR3 is TGTGCCAGCAGAGAGCGGGGGGGGGCTCAGCATTTT. This translates into CASRERGGAQHF.

The chain is built from TRBV7-8 and TRBJ2-5; TRBD2 aligns across 7 bases. The CDR3 runs 17 residues. J gave up 5 bases and V 5 bases, and 17 bases lay outside the gene matches. CDR1 and CDR2 (germline): SGHVS, FQNEAQ. The CDR3, as DNA: TGTGCCAGCAGCGGGCTAGCGGTAGGAATTGTGGTGGAGACCCAGTACTTC. Translation: CASSGLAVGIVVETQYF.

The chain joins TRBV28 to TRBJ2-7; 9 positions agree with TRBD2. Germline CDR1 MDHEN, CDR2 SYDVKM. This CDR3 contains 17 residues. J gave up 2 bases and V 2 bases, and 10 bases lay outside the gene matches. CDR3 bases: TGTGCCAGCAGTTTAGGGGCTGGGGCTAGCGGGGCCTACGAGCAGTACTTC. This translates into CASSLGAGASGAYEQYF.

The chain links TRBV6-1 to TRBJ2-1; maybe TRBD1 (6 bases). This CDR3 is 15 amino acids long. Deletions cut 6 bases from V and 6 bases from J, with 18 bases between. Looked up from germline, CDR1 is MNHNS and CDR2 is SASEGT. In nucleotides, the CDR3 is TGTGCCAGCAGCCAAGGGACACATAAGGGCAATGAGCAGTTCTTC. Residues: CASSQGTHKGNEQFF.

The gene calls are TRBV6-5 and TRBJ2-7, with a tentative D call TRBD1 (5 bases). The CDR3 covers 14 residues. Germline CDR1 and CDR2: MNHEY and SVGAGI. V lost 1 base and J 5 bases, leaving 12 bases between the germline ends. The CDR3 sequence is CASSYWQGQDEQYF. CDR3 DNA sequence: TGTGCCAGCAGTTACTGGCAGGGCCAGGACGAGCAGTACTTC.

This chain joins TRBV25-1 and TRBJ1-1; TRBD1 might be the D (5 bases). The germline V and J ends were trimmed by 1 base and 6 bases, with 15 bases remaining between them. CDR1 and CDR2 (germline): MGHDK, SYGVNS. The CDR3 has 15 residues. The CDR3 sequence is CASSEWAGLVAEAFF. The CDR3 DNA reads TGTGCCAGCAGTGAATGGGCAGGGTTGGTGGCTGAAGCTTTCTTT.

The chain is built from TRBV7-2 and TRBJ2-7; tentatively, D is TRBD2 (6 bases). Per germline, CDR1 SGHTA and CDR2 FQGNSA. V lost 3 bases, J lost 1 base, and 10 bases lay in between. The CDR3 spans 14 residues. The DNA for the CDR3 is TGTGCCAGCAGCTTCGCGGAGGGATCCTACGAGCAGTACTTC. This translates into CASSFAEGSYEQYF.